The present T cell receptor (beta chain) was sequenced within a study of identical twins. Trimming pared 1 base from V and 7 bases from J, leaving 0 bases between. Germline assignment: CDR1 SGHRS and CDR2 YFSETQ. The CDR3 covers 11 residues. TCRdb reprocessed the 5' RACE reads with MiXCR, giving one entry per CDR3 protein. Of 500,000 or so distinct CDR3 sequences in the sample, approximately 14% were seen once. Whole-study findings and limits: Out-of-frame alpha sequences that twins shared showed excess low generation probability.

This clonotype was counted many times. The antigen remains unidentified. The same specimen was also included in a second study, on yellow fever vaccine responses in identical twins.

The sample was CD4+ T cells sorted from blood. The receptor's source is a woman under 30 in good health. The rearrangement uses TRBV5-1 and TRBJ1-6; D is unclear. In DNA, the CDR3 is TGCGCCAGCAGCTTGAATTCACCCCTCCACTTT. Protein product: CASSLNSPLHF.